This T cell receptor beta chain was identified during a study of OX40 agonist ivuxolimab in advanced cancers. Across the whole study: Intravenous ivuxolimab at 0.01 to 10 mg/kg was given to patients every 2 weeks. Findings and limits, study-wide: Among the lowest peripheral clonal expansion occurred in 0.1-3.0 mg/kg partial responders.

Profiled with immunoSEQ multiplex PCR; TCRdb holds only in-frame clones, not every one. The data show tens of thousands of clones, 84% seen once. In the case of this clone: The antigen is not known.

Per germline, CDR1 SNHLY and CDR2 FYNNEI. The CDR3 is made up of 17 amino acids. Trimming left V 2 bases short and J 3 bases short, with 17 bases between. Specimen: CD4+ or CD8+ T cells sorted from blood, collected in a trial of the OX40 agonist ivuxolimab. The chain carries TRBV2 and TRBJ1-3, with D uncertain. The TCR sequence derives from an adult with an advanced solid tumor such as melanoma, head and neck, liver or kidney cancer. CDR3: CASSELSPTQFGNTIYF. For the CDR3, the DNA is TGTGCCAGCAGTGAACTCAGCCCTACCCAATTTGGAAACACCATATATTTT.